The 24 T cell receptor beta chains listed next were all sequenced from one sample in a study of T cell responses to AZD1222 COVID-19 vaccine. Assay used: immunoSEQ multiplex PCR; TCRdb lists only in-frame clones, some missing. The table lists about 180,000 clones, about nine tenths of them singletons, with 1.5% to 2% in the top ten. The input for sequencing was peripheral blood, taken 28 days after the second AZD1222 dose. These receptors were taken from an adult who received the AZD1222 COVID-19 vaccine.

The chain links TRBV4-1 to TRBJ1-4; 9 positions match TRBD1. Germline V CDR1 and CDR2: MGHRA, YSYEKL. The CDR3 sequence is 15 residues long. V lost 4 bases and J lost 10; bases outside the gene matches: 10. The CDR3 loop reads CASSPEAGTGSKLFF. CDR3 coding DNA: TGCGCCAGCAGCCCTGAAGCGGGGACAGGGTCAAAACTGTTTTTT.

This chain links TRBV9 with TRBJ2-5; maybe TRBD1 (7 bases). The germline CDR1 and CDR2 sequences are SGDLS and YYNGEE. The ends were cut back, 2 bases at V and 1 base at J, with 12 bases in the middle. This CDR3 region has 15 residues. In nucleotides, the CDR3 is TGTGCCAGCAGCGTGGGGGGACAGTCCCAAGAGACCCAGTACTTC. This codes for CASSVGGQSQETQYF.

The chain uses TRBV4-1 and TRBJ1-1; tentative D call: TRBD1 (6 bases). Germline V gene data show CDR1 as MGHRA and CDR2 as YSYEKL. The CDR3 runs 15 residues. The V gene lost 1 base and the J gene lost 4 bases, with 13 bases spanning the gap. CDR3 residues: CASSQARGRGTEAFF. CDR3 sequence (DNA): TGCGCCAGCAGCCAAGCGAGGGGCAGGGGCACTGAAGCTTTCTTT.

This chain joins TRBV12-5 and TRBJ1-1, with a possible D match to TRBD1 (6 bases). V was pared by 1 base and J by 8 bases, with 11 bases between. The CDR3 totals 13 residues. Germline V CDR1 and CDR2: LGHNT, FRNRAP. The CDR3 coding sequence is TGTGCTAGTGGTTTGGCACAAGACAGGGAAGCTTTCTTT. Protein sequence: CASGLAQDREAFF.

The rearrangement joins TRBV19 to TRBJ2-7, with TRBD2 matching over 9 bases. Germline V gives CDR1 LNHDA, CDR2 SQIVND (reference sequence). V was pared by 3 bases and J by 1 base, with 4 bases of the junction left unmatched. The CDR3 loop spans 15 amino acids. In DNA, the CDR3 is TGTGCCAGTAGTATCTGGAGCGGGGGGTCCTACGAGCAGTACTTC. It is translated as CASSIWSGGSYEQYF.

CDR3 DNA: TGTGCCAGCAGCCCGAACAGGGAATCTGAGCAGTTCTTC. This gives the protein CASSPNRESEQFF. This chain links TRBV4-2 with TRBJ2-1; D is possibly TRBD1 (6 bases). CDR1 is LGHNA and CDR2 is YNFKEQ in the germline V gene. This CDR3 is 13 amino acids long. The V end was cut by 4 bases, the J end by 9 bases, with 13 bases between.

The chain links TRBV3-1 (or the pseudogene TRBV3-2) to TRBJ2-5; no definite D call. V dropped 1 base and J dropped 1 base, with 10 bases sitting between them. CDR1 LGHDT and CDR2 YNNKEL come from the germline V gene (reference sequence). This CDR3 is built from 15 residues. The CDR3 nucleotides are TGTGCCAGCAGCCAAGGGGTGGGTAGCCAAGAGACCCAGTACTTC. As protein: CASSQGVGSQETQYF.

The chain couples TRBV5-4 to TRBJ2-7, with TRBD1 matching over 10 bases. The J segment lost 5 bases and the V segment lost 3 bases, leaving 5 bases of the junction unmatched. The germline gives CDR1 SGHNT, CDR2 YYREEE (reference sequence). The CDR3 has 14 amino acids. The CDR3 loop reads CASSSRDRGNEQYF. The CDR3, as DNA: TGTGCCAGCAGCTCCCGGGACAGGGGCAACGAGCAGTACTTC.

The chain joins TRBV19 to TRBJ2-2; possible D gene TRBD1, 5 bases. This CDR3 has 16 residues. Germline V gene data show CDR1 as LNHDA and CDR2 as SQIVND (reference sequence). V was shortened by 2 bases and J by 0 bases, with 10 bases between the two germline ends. CDR3 loop: CASSIWEQANTGELFF. The CDR3 nucleotides are TGTGCCAGTAGTATATGGGAACAGGCGAACACCGGGGAGCTGTTTTTT.

The chain carries TRBV10-3 and TRBJ1-6; 9 bases match TRBD1. Germline-derived CDR1 and CDR2 are ENHRY and SYGVKD. V was pared by 6 bases and J by 9 bases, with 6 bases of the junction left unmatched. The CDR3 consists of 14 residues. CDR3 amino acids: CAIRAGTGFSPLHF. CDR3 bases: TGTGCCATCAGGGCCGGGACAGGGTTTTCACCCCTCCACTTT.

The V and J genes are TRBV19 and TRBJ1-3; D unclear. This CDR3 is 14 amino acids long. Germline values: CDR1 LNHDA, CDR2 SQIVND (reference sequence). V shed 8 bases and J shed 0 bases, with 11 bases lying between them. The CDR3 loop is CASRLTTSGNTIYF. CDR3 in DNA: TGTGCCAGTCGCTTAACAACCTCTGGAAACACCATATATTTT.

The chain carries TRBV7-2 and TRBJ2-7, with D possibly being TRBD1 or TRBD2 (5 bases each). Trimming took 3 bases from V and 2 from J, leaving 11 bases between them. CDR3 length equals 14 residues. The germline V gene has CDR1 SGHTA and CDR2 FQGNSA. The CDR3 region is CASSLGDGTYEQYF. The CDR3 nucleotides are TGTGCCAGCAGCTTGGGGGACGGTACCTACGAGCAGTACTTC.

V is TRBV14 and J is TRBJ1-2; a weak D match, TRBD1 (5 bases). The CDR3 length is 15 residues. Trimming took 3 bases from V and 8 from J, leaving 19 bases between them. CDR1 SGHDN and CDR2 FVKESK come from the germline V gene. Here the CDR3 reads CASSQTFGTFWGYTF. The CDR3 nucleotides read TGTGCCAGCAGCCAGACTTTTGGGACCTTTTGGGGCTACACCTTC.

The chain has TRBV4-1 and TRBJ2-5; D gene uncertain. The CDR3 totals 13 residues. V was trimmed by 4 bases and J by 1 base, leaving 7 bases between them. The V gene's germline CDR1 is MGHRA and CDR2 YSYEKL. The DNA of the CDR3 is TGCGCCAGCAGCCCTCCTGGCCAAGAGACCCAGTACTTC. Its translation is CASSPPGQETQYF.

This clone was counted once. The V call is TRBV18, the J call TRBJ1-1; the D gene is possibly TRBD1 (5 bases). From germline, CDR1 is KGHSH and CDR2 LQKENI. There are 13 residues in the CDR3. Deletions cut 3 bases from V and 4 bases from J, with 9 bases between. This chain's CDR3 is CASSPRVATEAFF. The DNA for the CDR3 is TGTGCCAGCTCACCCAGGGTTGCCACTGAAGCTTTCTTT.

The gene calls are TRBV3-1 (or the pseudogene TRBV3-2) and TRBJ2-5; 12 bases agree with TRBD2. Germline V gene lookup returns CDR1 LGHDT and CDR2 YNNKEL (reference sequence). With V trimmed by 4 bases and J by 5 bases, 11 bases remained unmatched. The CDR3 loop spans 17 amino acids. For the CDR3, the DNA is TGTGCCAGCAGCCTGACGACGGGACTAGCGGGCGGGGAGACCCAGTACTTC. Encoded protein: CASSLTTGLAGGETQYF.

V usage is TRBV2 and J usage is TRBJ2-1; 9 bases are a match to TRBD1. The CDR3 length is 15 residues. From germline, CDR1 is SNHLY and CDR2 FYNNEI. J lost 2 bases, V lost 6 bases, and 5 bases had no gene match. The CDR3: CASSMDRGAYNEQFF. DNA of the CDR3: TGTGCCAGCAGCATGGACAGGGGCGCCTACAATGAGCAGTTCTTC.

In its sample, this clone was seen a few times. The chain joins TRBV5-5 to TRBJ1-3; 8 positions match TRBD1. The CDR3 loop spans 16 amino acids. Germline CDR1 reads SGHKS; CDR2 reads YYEKEE (reference sequence). V lost 2 bases, J lost 1 base, and 5 bases stayed unmatched. The CDR3 protein is CASSFGTGDSGNTIYF. The CDR3 bases are TGTGCCAGCAGCTTCGGGACAGGCGATTCTGGAAACACCATATATTTT.

J is TRBJ1-2 and V is TRBV7-2; unclear D gene. This CDR3 has 13 amino acids. The V gene's germline CDR1 is SGHTA and CDR2 FQGNSA. Trimming pared 3 bases from V and 12 bases from J, leaving 17 bases between. Here the CDR3 DNA reads TGTGCCAGCAGCTTTCATGCTTTGCCGGAGGACACCTTC. It yields the protein CASSFHALPEDTF.

This chain's CDR3 is CASSPTRTGTYEQYF. DNA of the CDR3: TGTGCCAGCAGCCCAACTCGGACAGGGACCTACGAGCAGTACTTC. This rearrangement joins TRBV5-4 to TRBJ2-7; 8 nucleotides line up with TRBD1. CDR1 is SGHNT and CDR2 is YYREEE in the germline V gene (reference sequence). This CDR3 spans 15 amino acids. The V segment lost 4 bases and the J segment 2 bases; nucleotides outside the gene matches: 8.

This chain joins TRBV19 and TRBJ1-5, with 9 nucleotides matching TRBD1. The germline V gene has CDR1 LNHDA and CDR2 SQIVND (reference sequence). V gave up 9 bases and J gave up 5 bases; unmatched junction bases: 11. The CDR3 totals 15 residues. The CDR3 DNA follows: TGTGCCAGCACGAAGTCGGGACAGGGTGATCAGCCCCAGCATTTT. It specifies CASTKSGQGDQPQHF.

The chain is built from TRBV28 and TRBJ1-1; D remains unclear. This CDR3 is 12 amino acids long. Trimming pared 4 bases from V and 6 bases from J, leaving 9 bases between. Looked up from germline, CDR1 is MDHEN and CDR2 is SYDVKM. The CDR3 nucleotides read TGTGCCAGCAGTTGGGCTTGGGCTGAAGCTTTCTTT. This translates into CASSWAWAEAFF.

The V and J genes are TRBV5-6 and TRBJ2-7; D gene uncertain. Germline V gene sequence: CDR1 SGHDT, CDR2 YYEEEE. This CDR3 has 11 residues. Trimming pared 1 base from V and 4 bases from J, leaving 3 bases between. CDR3 coding DNA: TGTGCCAGCAGCTTGCAGTACGAGCAGTACTTC. Residues: CASSLQYEQYF.

About this clone itself: Within the sample, other DNA sequences also encode this same CDR3. The chain is built from TRBV18 and TRBJ1-1; D gene ambiguous. The germline V gene encodes CDR1 KGHSH and CDR2 LQKENI. This CDR3 has 13 residues. Trimming stripped 3 bases from V and 3 bases from J, with 8 bases between. The CDR3 is CASSPSRDTEAFF. For the CDR3, the DNA is TGTGCCAGCTCACCCTCACGGGACACTGAAGCTTTCTTT. The variable domain in full, completed from reference TRBV18 and TRBJ1-1, reads NAGVMQNPRHLVRRRGQEARLRCSPMKGHSHVYWYRQLPEEGLKFMVYLQKENIIDESGMPKERFSAEFPKEGPSILRIQQVVRGDSAAYFCASSPSRDTEAFFGQGTRLTVV.